A single sample is the source of the 2 T cell receptor beta chains below, sequenced in a study of cytomegalovirus exposure and HLA in healthy donors. PCR employed 60 Vbeta and 13 Jbeta primers. TCRdb keeps only in-frame clones here, not all; method: immunoSEQ multiplex PCR. The table lists about 120,000 clones, roughly 80% of them singletons. Sequencing was carried out using PBMCs. Receptor source: a woman in her 30s in good health and CMV-seropositive.

This clone has just a few counts. The chain's CDR3 is CAWSVASGGPLLAKNIQYF. The DNA for the CDR3 is TGTGCCTGGAGTGTAGCTTCAGGGGGGCCACTACTAGCCAAAAACATTCAGTACTTC. The V call is TRBV30, the J call TRBJ2-4; D perhaps matches TRBD1 (7 bases). CDR1 GTSNPN and CDR2 SVGIG come from the germline V gene (reference sequence). Between the trimmed V and J ends, which lost 0 bases and 0 bases, there was a span of 21 bases. The CDR3 covers 19 residues.

The V and J genes are TRBV2 and TRBJ2-4, with D tentatively TRBD2 (5 bases). The CDR3 spans 11 residues. With 8 bases removed from V and 11 bases from J, the gap between germline ends came to 13 bases. In germline, CDR1 is SNHLY, CDR2 FYNNEI. The DNA of the CDR3 is TGTGCCAGCGAGGTGCAGGAGGTTCAGTACTTC. Translated: CASEVQEVQYF.